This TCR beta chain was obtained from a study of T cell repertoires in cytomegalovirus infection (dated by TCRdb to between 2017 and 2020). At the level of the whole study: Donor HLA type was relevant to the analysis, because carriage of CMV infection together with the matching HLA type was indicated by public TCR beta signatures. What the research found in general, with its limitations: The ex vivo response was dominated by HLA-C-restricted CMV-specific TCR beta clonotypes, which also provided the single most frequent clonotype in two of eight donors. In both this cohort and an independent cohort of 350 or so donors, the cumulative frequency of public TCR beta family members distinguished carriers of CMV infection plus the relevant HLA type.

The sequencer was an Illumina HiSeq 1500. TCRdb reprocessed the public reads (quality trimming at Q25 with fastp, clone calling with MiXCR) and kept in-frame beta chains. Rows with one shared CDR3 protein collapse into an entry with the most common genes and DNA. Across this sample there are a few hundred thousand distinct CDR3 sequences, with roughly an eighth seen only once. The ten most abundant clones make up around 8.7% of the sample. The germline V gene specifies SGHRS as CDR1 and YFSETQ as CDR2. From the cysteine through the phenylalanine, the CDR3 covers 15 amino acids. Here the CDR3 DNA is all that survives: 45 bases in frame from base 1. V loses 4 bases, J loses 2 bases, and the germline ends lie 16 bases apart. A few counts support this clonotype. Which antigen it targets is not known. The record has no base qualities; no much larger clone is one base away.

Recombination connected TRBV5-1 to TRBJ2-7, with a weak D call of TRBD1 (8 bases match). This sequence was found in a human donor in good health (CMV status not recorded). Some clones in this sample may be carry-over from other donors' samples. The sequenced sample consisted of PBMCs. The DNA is TGCGCCAGCAGCAAAAGAACAGGGGGGGCCTACGAGCAGTACTTC. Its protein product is CASSKRTGGAYEQYF.